This TCR beta chain was retrieved from a study of identical twins. This clonotype was observed many times. A junction boundary mismatches the germline segment, possibly from a read error. Addition of a universal primer site occurred through template switching, and cDNA carried unique molecular identifiers. TCRdb recomputed calls from the 5' RACE reads with MiXCR, one row per CDR3 protein. The repertoire holds approximately 620,000 distinct CDR3 sequences, with 8.6% as singletons. The CDR3 length is 14 residues. These data were also reused for a study on yellow fever vaccine responses in identical twins.

The chain employs TRBV12-3 or TRBV12-4 and TRBJ1-5; unclear D gene. The sequencing sample was made of PBMCs. This TCR came from a woman aged 18-29 years in good health. In nucleotides, the CDR3 is TGTGCCAGCAGTCTAGCGAATGGCAATCAGCCCCAGCATTTT. It yields the protein CASSLANGNQPQHF.